These 4 T cell receptor beta chains came from one sample sequenced in a study of T cell repertoires in cytomegalovirus infection. TCRdb passed the reads through MiXCR, listing each CDR3 protein once. This repertoire shows about 470,000 distinct CDR3 sequences, about two fifths found once; its top ten account for about 39%. Antigen specificity for these receptors is unknown. The sample here was cultured PBMCs, taken from culture after CMV antigen stimulation. The receptor set was obtained from a human donor in good health (CMV status not recorded). Some clones in this sample may be carry-over from other donors' samples.

The J gene is TRBJ2-3, the V gene TRBV9; 8 bases match TRBD2. CDR3 length: 16 amino acids. Germline trimming cut 0 bases from V and 4 bases from J; bases unmatched to any gene: 7. The germline CDR1 and CDR2 sequences are SGDLS and YYNGEE. CDR3 in DNA: TGTGCCAGCAGCGTAGTGGCGGCAGCGGGGGCAGATACGCAGTATTTT. Its translation is CASSVVAAAGADTQYF. Full variable domain (rest looked up from reference TRBV9 and TRBJ2-3): DSGVTQTPKHLITATGQRVTLRCSPRSGDLSVYWYQQSLDQGLQFLIQYYNGEERAKGNILERFSAQQFPDLHSELNLSSLELGDSALYFCASSVVAAAGADTQYFGPGTRLTVL.

Notes on this clonotype: One end of the junction fails to match germline, which may point to a read error. The chain employs TRBV4-1 and TRBJ1-6; the D is unclear. Germline values: CDR1 MGHRA, CDR2 YSYEKL. This CDR3 contains 13 residues. As DNA, the CDR3 is TGTGCCAGCAGCCAAGATTTCCATTCACCCCTCCACTTT. It codes for CASSQDFHSPLHF.

The chain carries TRBV19 and TRBJ2-2, with D perhaps TRBD2 (5 bases). The CDR3 is made up of 14 amino acids. Trimming removed 6 bases from V and 7 bases from J, with 15 bases in between. The germline gives CDR1 LNHDA, CDR2 SQIVND (reference sequence). As DNA, the CDR3 is TGTGCCAGTAGCCTAGCAGTGGGTGGCGGGGAGCTGTTTTTT. Translated, it gives CASSLAVGGGELFF.

This chain connects TRBV14 to TRBJ1-3; a weak D match, TRBD1 (5 bases). CDR1 is SGHDN, CDR2 FVKESK, per germline. V lost 3 bases to trimming and J lost 0 bases, with 9 bases between them. The CDR3 runs 15 residues. CDR3 DNA sequence: TGTGCCAGCAGCCAGGGGACCTCCTCTGGAAACACCATATATTTT. Translated: CASSQGTSSGNTIYF. Supplemented by reference TRBV14 and TRBJ1-3, the full variable domain reads EAGVTQFPSHSVIEKGQTVTLRCDPISGHDNLYWYRRVMGKEIKFLLHFVKESKQDESGMPNNRFLAERTGGTYSTLKVQPAELEDSGVYFCASSQGTSSGNTIYFGEGSWLTVV.